This T cell receptor (beta chain) stems from a study of shared clonotypes between healthy human individuals. The data were produced by immunoSEQ multiplex PCR, yet TCRdb's version contains in-frame clones alone and is incomplete. Found here are 2,500,000 or so clones, approximately 90% of them singletons; the top ten hold 0.37%. A word on this clone: Its target is not known.

Regarding the study as a whole: Around 5% of naive CD4 clonotypes were common to a handful of donors.

V lost 6 bases, J lost 6 bases, and 19 bases stayed unmatched. This CDR3 is 17 amino acids long. Germline V gene lookup returns CDR1 SGHDT and CDR2 YYEEEE. V is TRBV5-6 and J is TRBJ2-7; 9 bases map to TRBD1. The specimen sequenced was naive CD4+ T cells from PBMCs. Sample subset: CD45RA+ positively selected. The TCR originated in a man between 18 and 35 years old in good health. Some clones in this sample may be carry-over from other donors' samples. CDR3 coding DNA: TGTGCCAGCAACTTATTGGGCTCTGGGACAGGGTTTATCGAGCAGTACTTC. It translates to CASNLLGSGTGFIEQYF.